The sequence of this T cell receptor beta chain was determined in a study of T cells after yellow fever vaccination. The CDR3 sequence is 15 residues long. The V and J ends lost 4 bases and 6 bases, in that order; junction bases with no gene match: 9. Germline assignment: CDR1 SGDLS and CDR2 YYNGEE. MiXCR, run by TCRdb on the 5' RACE reads, gives a single entry per CDR3 protein. The sample shows fewer than 400,000 distinct CDR3 sequences, 6.2% of them seen only once. The TCR sequence derives from a man under 40 who received the YFV17D yellow fever vaccine. V and J are TRBV9 and TRBJ2-1, with 8 bases aligning to TRBD2. The input for sequencing was PBMCs, taken 5 days after the yellow fever booster vaccination. This chain's CDR3 is CASSREGPAVNEQFF. CDR3 in DNA: TGTGCCAGCAGCCGGGAGGGTCCGGCGGTCAATGAGCAGTTCTTC.